The TCR beta chain described here comes from a study of T cell responses to AZD1222 COVID-19 vaccine. Study-wide findings and caveats: Spike regions recognized by vaccine-associated CD4 TCRs spanned the protein, led by 160-218 and 743-854. None of the repertoires were sampled until the peak T cell response had passed. Mostly white British, mostly female donors; authors suggested clonal diversity may be underestimated.

In its sample, this clone was seen once. Its target is unknown. TCRdb keeps only in-frame clones here, not all; method: immunoSEQ multiplex PCR. Of 100,000 to 150,000 clones in the sample, about 90% are singletons; the top ten hold around 4.5%. This sample comprised peripheral blood, obtained on day 0 of MenACWY control vaccination. This TCR was sampled from an adult in good health.

CDR3 sequence (DNA): TGCAGCGTTGGAGAGACCCAGTACTTC. It is translated as CSVGETQYF. V usage is TRBV29-1 and J usage is TRBJ2-5, with D unresolved. There are 9 residues in the CDR3. CDR1 SQVTM and CDR2 ANQGSEA come from the germline V gene. V shed 4 bases and J shed 4 bases, with 1 base lying between them.